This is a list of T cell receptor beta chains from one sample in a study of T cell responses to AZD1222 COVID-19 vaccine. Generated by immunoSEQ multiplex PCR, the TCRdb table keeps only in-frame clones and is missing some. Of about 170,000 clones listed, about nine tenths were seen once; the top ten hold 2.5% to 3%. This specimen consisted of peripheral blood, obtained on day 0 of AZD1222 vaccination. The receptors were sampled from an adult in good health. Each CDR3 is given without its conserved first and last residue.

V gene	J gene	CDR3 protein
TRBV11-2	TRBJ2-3	ASNVRGSTDTQY
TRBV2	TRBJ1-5	ASSRTGANQPQH
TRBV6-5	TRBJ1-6	ASSPGRGGSPLH
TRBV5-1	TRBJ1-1	ASSDTVRAEAF
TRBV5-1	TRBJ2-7	ASKGGLSYEQY
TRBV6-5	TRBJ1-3	ASSYRRGNTIY
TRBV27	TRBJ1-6	ASSPITGLTSPLH
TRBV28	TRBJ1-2	ASRTTDSATNYGYT
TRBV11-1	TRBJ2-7	ASSLLAGDPYEQY
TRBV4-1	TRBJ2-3	ASRSRETTDTQY
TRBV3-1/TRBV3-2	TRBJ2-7	ASSRSASGTPYEQY
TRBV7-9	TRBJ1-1	ASSFEGLNTEAF
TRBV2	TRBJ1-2	ASSAQSNYGYT
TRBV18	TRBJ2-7	ASSPRQGALSYEQY
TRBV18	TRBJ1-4	ASSPPGRAHEKLF
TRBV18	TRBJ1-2	ASSPRLQEVGYGYT
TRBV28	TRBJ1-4	ASRAGQYEKLF
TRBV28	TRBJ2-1	ASSARGASSYNEQF
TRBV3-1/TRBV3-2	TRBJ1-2	ASSQLLGVQGYNNYGYT
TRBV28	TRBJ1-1	ASRVTGTNTEAF
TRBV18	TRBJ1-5	ASSQGAGAYQPQH
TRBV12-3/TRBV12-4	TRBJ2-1	ASRREDYNEQF
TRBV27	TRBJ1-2	ASSYPPGTGLDGYT
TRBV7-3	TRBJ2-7	ASSLIITPVGSYEQY
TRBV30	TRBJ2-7	AFLVWGAPSSYEQY
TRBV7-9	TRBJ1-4	ASSLPRTGGLEKLF
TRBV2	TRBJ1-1	ASSANWGTEAF
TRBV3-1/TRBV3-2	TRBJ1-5	ASSQGATVNQPQH
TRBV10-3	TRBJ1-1	AISESMYTNTEAF
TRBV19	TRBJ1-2	ASSPLDRELNYGYT
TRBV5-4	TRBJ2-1	ASSLGLAGVLYNEQF
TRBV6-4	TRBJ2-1	ASSDQFGHNEQF
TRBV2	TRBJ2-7	ASNPLGAAYEQY
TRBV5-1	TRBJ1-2	ASSLWGARNYGYT
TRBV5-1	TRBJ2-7	ASSLVAGGPTEQY
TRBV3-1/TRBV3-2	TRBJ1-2	ASSQASSTGASYGYT
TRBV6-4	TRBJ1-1	ASRLEGLNTEAF
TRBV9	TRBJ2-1	ASSVDPLPYNEQF
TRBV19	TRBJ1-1	ASSIWQPNTEAF
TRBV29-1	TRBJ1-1	SGEAGRTF
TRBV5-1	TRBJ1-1	ASSLGLEGDTEAF
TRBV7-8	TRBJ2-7	ASSQTRGQGKKY
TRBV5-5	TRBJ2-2	ASSLIDTGELF
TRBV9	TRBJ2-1	ASNGVSGSLLGEQF
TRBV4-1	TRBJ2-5	ASSQELAGRAGETQY
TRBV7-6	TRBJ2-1	ASSLDSRPTYNEQF
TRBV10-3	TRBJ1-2	AISGGDGYT
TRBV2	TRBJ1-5	ASSPGQSPAPQH
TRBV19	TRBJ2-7	ASSTPQGGKYEQY
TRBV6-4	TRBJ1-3	ASSSDTGNTIY
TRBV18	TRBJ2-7	ASSPSSGRAPHEQY
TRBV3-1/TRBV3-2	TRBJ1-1	ASSPFWGGAEAF
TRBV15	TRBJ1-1	ATSRDLRGQGRKNTEAF